This T cell receptor beta chain was observed in a study of beta chain features in type 1 diabetes. Study results and limitations: Patients with type 1 diabetes carried fewer insertions and had more deletions at their VDJ junctions. Type 1 diabetes patients had TCRB CDR3s that were shorter (moderately but significantly so) in all four CD4+ subsets.

This CDR3 spans 18 amino acids. The V end was cut by 0 bases, the J end by 0 bases, with 14 bases between. CDR1 and CDR2 (germline): LGHNA, YNFKEQ. This clone was seen only once. Its antigen is undetermined. Expressed TCRB transcripts were sequenced after all isolated RNA was converted to cDNA. The repertoire was sequenced with immunoSEQ multiplex PCR; TCRdb's copy has only in-frame clones and lacks some. The sample consists of around 53,000 clones, 55% to 75% of them appearing once. This TCR was sampled from a woman between 25 and 40 years old with type 1 diabetes. Sequencing was done on a sample of stem cell memory CD4+ T cells from blood. The chain is built from TRBV4-2 and TRBJ2-2; perhaps TRBD1 as D (5 bases). CDR3 protein: CASSQDQGLAANTGELFF. DNA for the CDR3: TGTGCCAGCAGCCAAGACCAGGGCCTCGCGGCGAACACCGGGGAGCTGTTTTTT.